Below are 10 T cell receptor beta chains sequenced from a single sample in a study of cytomegalovirus exposure and HLA in healthy donors. This PCR relied on a set of 60 Vbeta primers and 13 Jbeta primers. Assay used: immunoSEQ multiplex PCR; TCRdb lists only in-frame clones, some missing. The sample carries around 97,000 clones, roughly 79% recorded once. Sequenced sample: PBMCs. All receptors come from a man aged 50 to 59 in good health and CMV-seropositive.

On this clone itself: Other DNA sequences in the sample encode the same CDR3. The chain couples TRBV11-2 to TRBJ1-1; weak D call: TRBD1 (6 bases). The CDR3 contains 15 residues. The ends were cut back, 5 bases at V and 4 bases at J, with 17 bases in the middle. The V gene's germline CDR1 is SGHAT and CDR2 FQNNGV. Here the CDR3 DNA reads TGTGCCAGCAGCCCAGGGGTGGGGGTTCCCACTGAAGCTTTCTTT. This encodes CASSPGVGVPTEAFF. The variable domain in full, completed from reference TRBV11-2 and TRBJ1-1, reads EAGVAQSPRYKIIEKRQSVAFWCNPISGHATLYWYQQILGQGPKLLIQFQNNGVVDDSQLPKDRFSAERLKGVDSTLKIQPAKLEDSAVYLCASSPGVGVPTEAFFGQGTRLTVV.

The rearrangement links TRBV5-4 to TRBJ2-1, with 7 bases lining up with TRBD1. CDR3 length: 15 residues. V shed 1 base and J 3 bases; nucleotides not matched to a gene: 4. Germline-derived CDR1 and CDR2 are SGHNT and YYREEE (reference sequence). CDR3 residues: CASSLQGENYNEQFF. The CDR3 DNA sequence: TGTGCCAGCAGCTTGCAGGGGGAAAACTACAATGAGCAGTTCTTC.

The CDR3 protein is CASSQDRERSNEDEQFF. CDR3 nucleotide sequence: TGCGCCAGCAGCCAAGATCGGGAGCGGTCGAACGAGGATGAGCAGTTCTTC. The J gene is TRBJ2-1, the V gene TRBV4-1; TRBD2 is a possible D gene (6 bases). V dropped 0 bases and J dropped 8 bases, with 20 bases sitting between them. The CDR3 has 17 residues. CDR1 MGHRA and CDR2 YSYEKL come from the germline V gene.

The genes are TRBV7-2 and TRBJ2-2, with D tentatively TRBD2 (6 bases). Germline CDR1 reads SGHTA; CDR2 reads FQGNSA. This CDR3 region has 18 residues. V lost 0 bases, J lost 4 bases, and 18 bases lay in between. The CDR3 sequence is CASSLANLPGAITGELFF. The DNA for the CDR3 is TGTGCCAGCAGCTTAGCCAACCTCCCGGGAGCAATCACCGGGGAGCTGTTTTTT.

Notes on this clone: At one end, the junction sequence differs from germline, possibly due to a read error. The chain links TRBV2 to TRBJ2-7; 7 nucleotides agree with TRBD2. This CDR3 has 12 amino acids. Germline-derived CDR1 and CDR2 are SNHLY and FYNNEI. CDR3 nucleotides: TGTGCTACTGGGGGGGAACTAGCAACGGTAAACTTC. Translation: CATGGELATVNF.

The rearrangement joins TRBV4-1 to TRBJ1-2, with 9 bases aligning to TRBD1. Per germline, CDR1 MGHRA and CDR2 YSYEKL. With V trimmed by 1 base and J by 8 bases, 5 bases remained unmatched. This CDR3 spans 14 amino acids. CDR3 sequence: CASSQGDRVGGYTF. The CDR3 DNA follows: TGCGCCAGCAGCCAAGGGGACAGGGTTGGAGGCTACACCTTC.

The chain recombines TRBV6-1 with TRBJ2-1; TRBD2 matches at 12 bases. V lost 2 bases to trimming and J lost 6 bases; unmatched junction nucleotides: 2. Germline V gives CDR1 MNHNS, CDR2 SASEGT. This CDR3 has 15 residues. The CDR3 spells CASSELAGGPNEQFF. The CDR3 nucleotides read TGTGCCAGCAGTGAACTAGCGGGAGGGCCCAATGAGCAGTTCTTC.

The chain recombines TRBV10-3 with TRBJ2-7; TRBD1 aligns across 10 bases. This CDR3 contains 14 residues. CDR1 ENHRY and CDR2 SYGVKD come from the germline V gene. V gave up 5 bases and J gave up 6 bases; unmatched junction bases: 7. As DNA, the CDR3 is TGTGCCATCAGTTCGGGACAGGGGAAAGGCGAGCAGTACTTC. This codes for CAISSGQGKGEQYF.

The chain couples TRBV6-1 to TRBJ2-2, with D unresolved. Trimming left V 2 bases short and J 7 bases short, with 17 bases between. The CDR3 consists of 16 residues. Germline CDR1 and CDR2: MNHNS and SASEGT. The CDR3 sequence: CASSETAAVSYGELFF. As DNA, the CDR3 is TGTGCCAGCAGTGAAACTGCCGCTGTATCGTACGGGGAGCTGTTTTTT.

The V gene is TRBV7-3, the J gene TRBJ2-3, with 7 bases that match TRBD1. Germline V gene sequence: CDR1 SGHTA, CDR2 FQGTGA. V gave up 4 bases and J gave up 2 bases; unmatched junction bases: 3. This CDR3 has 14 amino acids. For the CDR3, the DNA is TGTGCCAGCAGCTCGGGACAGAACACAGATACGCAGTATTTT. Protein product: CASSSGQNTDTQYF.